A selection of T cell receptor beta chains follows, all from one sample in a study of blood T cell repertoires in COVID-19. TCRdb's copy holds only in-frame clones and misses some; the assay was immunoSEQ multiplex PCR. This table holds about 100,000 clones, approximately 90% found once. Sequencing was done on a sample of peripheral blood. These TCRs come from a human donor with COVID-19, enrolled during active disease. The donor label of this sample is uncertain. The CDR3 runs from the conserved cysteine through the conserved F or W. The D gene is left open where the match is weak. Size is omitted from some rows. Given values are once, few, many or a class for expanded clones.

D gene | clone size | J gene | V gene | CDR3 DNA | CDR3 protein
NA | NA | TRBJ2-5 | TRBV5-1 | TGCGCCAGCAGCTTGGCAGGGGTCGGGGAGACCCAGTACTTC | CASSLAGVGETQYF
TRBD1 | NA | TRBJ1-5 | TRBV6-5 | TGTGCCAGCAGTTCCCGGGACAGGGGGCATCAGCCCCAGCATTTT | CASSSRDRGHQPQHF
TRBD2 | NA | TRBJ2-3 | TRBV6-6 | TGTGCCAGCAGTCCGGGACTAGGGGCGTCAGATACGCAGTATTTT | CASSPGLGASDTQYF
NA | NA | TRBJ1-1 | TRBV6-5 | TGTGCCAGCAGTTATCCCCCCCGGGACACTGAAGCTTTCTTT | CASSYPPRDTEAFF
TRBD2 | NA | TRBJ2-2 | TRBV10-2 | TGCGCCAGCAGGGCCGCCCCGGGACTAGCGGGAGGGAGGCAGACCGGGGAGCTGTTTTTT | CASRAAPGLAGGRQTGELFF
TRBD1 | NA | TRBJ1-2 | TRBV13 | TGTGCCAGCAGCTTAGGGGACAGGGGGGCCTATGGCTACACCTTC | CASSLGDRGAYGYTF
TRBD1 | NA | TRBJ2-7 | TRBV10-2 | TGCGCCAGCAGTGAGGGGACAGGTCCTACCTACGAGCAGTACTTC | CASSEGTGPTYEQYF
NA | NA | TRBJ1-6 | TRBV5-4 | TGTGCCAGCAGCTTGCAGGGGTATAATTCACCCCTCCACTTT | CASSLQGYNSPLHF
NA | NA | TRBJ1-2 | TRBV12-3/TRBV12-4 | TGTGCCAGCAGCCTTGTCTATGGCTACACCTTC | CASSLVYGYTF
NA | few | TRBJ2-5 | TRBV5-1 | TGCGCCAGCAGCTTGGATGGCAGGGAAGAGACCCAGTACTTC | CASSLDGREETQYF
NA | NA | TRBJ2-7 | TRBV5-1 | TGCGCCAGCAGCCCCCCCAGGGCGAGCTCCTACGAGCAGTACTTC | CASSPPRASSYEQYF
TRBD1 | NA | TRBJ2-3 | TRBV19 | TGTGCCAGTAGTACAGGGACAGGGGCCCCAGATACGCAGTATTTT | CASSTGTGAPDTQYF
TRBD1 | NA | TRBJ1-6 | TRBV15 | TGTGCCACCAGCAGAGTAGTTTATCGGACAGGGGGTTCACCCCTCCACTTT | CATSRVVYRTGGSPLHF
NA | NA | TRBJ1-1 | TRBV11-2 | TGTGCCAGCAGCTTAGACAGGACAGTGAACACTGAAGCTTTCTTT | CASSLDRTVNTEAFF